The 8 T cell receptor beta chains listed next were all sequenced from one sample in a study of graft-versus-host responses after intestinal transplantation. The repertoire was sequenced with immunoSEQ multiplex PCR; TCRdb's copy has only in-frame clones and lacks some. The table lists roughly 46,000 clones, 80% to 95% of them singletons. Sequences were derived from PBMCs, sampled roughly 860 days after a first intestinal transplant, on the day of a second. These receptor sequences come from a human patient who received an intestinal transplant, so some T cells may come from the graft donor.

The chain couples TRBV7-3 to TRBJ2-5, with TRBD2 identical over 10 bases. J lost 5 bases, V lost 3 bases, and 6 bases had no gene match. The CDR3 consists of 15 residues. Germline V gene sequence: CDR1 SGHTA, CDR2 FQGTGA. CDR3 nucleotides: TGTGCCAGCAGCTTGCAGCGGGAGGGCCGTGAGACCCAGTACTTC. This translates into CASSLQREGRETQYF.

CDR3 DNA sequence: TGTGCCAGCAGTGAACCCCCTGGGACCCAGTACTTC. Its protein is CASSEPPGTQYF. The genes are TRBV6-1 and TRBJ2-5; D gene ambiguous. The V end lost 2 bases, the J end lost 7 bases, and 8 bases lay between the germline ends. The CDR3 runs 12 residues. CDR1 is MNHNS and CDR2 is SASEGT in the germline V gene.

The V and J genes are TRBV6-1 and TRBJ1-4, with a possible D match to TRBD1 (5 bases). From germline, CDR1 is MNHNS and CDR2 SASEGT. V lost 8 bases to trimming and J lost 3 bases, with 13 bases between them. The CDR3 spans 14 residues. The CDR3 sequence is CASGEQVANEKLFF. Written as DNA, the CDR3 is TGTGCCAGCGGAGAACAGGTAGCTAATGAAAAACTGTTTTTT.

This chain joins TRBV19 and TRBJ2-1; TRBD2 aligns across 7 bases. Losses at the gene ends were 3 bases for V and 5 bases for J; bases not matched to a gene: 19. The CDR3 extends over 19 amino acids. Germline V gene data show CDR1 as LNHDA and CDR2 as SQIVND (reference sequence). As DNA, the CDR3 is TGTGCCAGTAGTATCGATTATGGCGGGGGAGGATTCAAAAACAATGAGCAGTTCTTC. This translates into CASSIDYGGGGFKNNEQFF. Based on the CDR3 plus reference TRBV19 and TRBJ2-1, the full variable domain is DGGITQSPKYLFRKEGQNVTLSCEQNLNHDAMYWYRQDPGQGLRLIYYSQIVNDFQKGDIAEGYSVSREKKESFPLTVTSAQKNPTAFYLCASSIDYGGGGFKNNEQFFGPGTRLTVL.

This chain joins TRBV28 and TRBJ1-1; weak D call: TRBD1 (5 bases). CDR1 is MDHEN, CDR2 SYDVKM, per germline. The CDR3 has 16 residues. V was shortened by 3 bases and J by 0 bases, with 14 bases between the two germline ends. This CDR3 is CASSLLPGRLNTEAFF. The DNA for the CDR3 is TGTGCCAGCAGTTTGCTTCCGGGACGGCTGAACACTGAAGCTTTCTTT.

CDR3 protein: CASWGVDNSPLHF. The CDR3 region has the DNA TGTGCCAGCTGGGGCGTCGATAATTCACCCCTCCACTTT. The chain has TRBV6-1 and TRBJ1-6, with D maybe TRBD1 (5 bases). Germline-derived CDR1 and CDR2 are MNHNS and SASEGT. The CDR3 is 13 amino acids. Trimming removed 8 bases from V and 5 bases from J, with 10 bases in between.

The chain links TRBV28 to TRBJ2-7; 9 bases map to TRBD1. The CDR3 contains 14 residues. J lost 2 bases, V lost 6 bases, and 5 bases had no gene match. Per the germline V gene, CDR1 is MDHEN and CDR2 is SYDVKM. The CDR3 nucleotides read TGTGCCAGCAGACCCAACAGGGGGCCCTACGAGCAGTACTTC. It encodes CASRPNRGPYEQYF.

This rearrangement joins TRBV5-1 to TRBJ2-2; D tentatively reads TRBD1 or TRBD2 (5 bases each). The CDR3 consists of 15 residues. Germline V lookup: CDR1 SGHRS, CDR2 YFSETQ. V lost 7 bases and J 1 base, leaving 14 bases between the germline ends. The CDR3 here is CASRPGPQNTGELFF. The CDR3 region has the DNA TGCGCCAGCCGACCGGGACCCCAGAACACCGGGGAGCTGTTTTTT.